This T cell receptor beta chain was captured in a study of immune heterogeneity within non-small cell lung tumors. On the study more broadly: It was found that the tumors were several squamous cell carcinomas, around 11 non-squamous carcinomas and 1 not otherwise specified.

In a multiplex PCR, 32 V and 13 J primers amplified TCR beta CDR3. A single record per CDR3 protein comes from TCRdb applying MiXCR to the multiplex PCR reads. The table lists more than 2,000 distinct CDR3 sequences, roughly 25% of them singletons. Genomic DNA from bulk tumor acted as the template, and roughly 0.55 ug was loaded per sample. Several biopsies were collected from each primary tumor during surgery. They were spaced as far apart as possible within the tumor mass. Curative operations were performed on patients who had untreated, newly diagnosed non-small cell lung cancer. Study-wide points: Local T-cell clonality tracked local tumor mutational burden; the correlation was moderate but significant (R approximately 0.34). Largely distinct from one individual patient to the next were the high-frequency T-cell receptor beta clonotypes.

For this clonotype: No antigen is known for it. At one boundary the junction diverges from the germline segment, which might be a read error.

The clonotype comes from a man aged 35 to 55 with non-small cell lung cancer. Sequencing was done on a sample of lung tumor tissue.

The CDR3: CASSALWYYEQCF. DNA of the CDR3: TGTGCCAGCAGTGCCTTATGGTACTACGAGCAGTGCTTC. The chain carries TRBV27 and TRBJ2-7; D gene unclear. There are 13 residues in the CDR3. Germline CDR1 is MNHEY and CDR2 is SMNVEV (reference sequence).